The 18 T cell receptor beta chains below come from one sample, sequenced in a study of Ad26.COV2.S vaccination and SARS-CoV-2 variants. The repertoire was sequenced with immunoSEQ multiplex PCR; TCRdb's copy has only in-frame clones and lacks some. The sample shows hundreds of thousands of clones, 89% of them seen only once. Indicated treatment: 15 to 20 received Ad26.COV2.S at low or high dose, single or two shots; roughly 5 received placebo; per-sample allocation not given. Sampling happened 63 days after the first vaccine or placebo injection. This material consisted of peripheral blood, taken in a trial of Ad26.COV2.S vaccine versus placebo. The receptor source for this set is a person aged 18-65 years who received the Ad26.COV2.S COVID-19 vaccine or a placebo.

This chain joins TRBV19 and TRBJ2-1; 8 nucleotides align to TRBD2. V was clipped by 1 base and J by 6 bases; unmatched bases: 2. Germline CDR1 is LNHDA and CDR2 is SQIVND (reference sequence). The CDR3 loop spans 14 amino acids. CDR3 bases: TGTGCCAGTAGTATAGGCGGGACTAGCAATGAGCAGTTCTTC. It is translated as CASSIGGTSNEQFF.

The CDR3 is CASSLGGTQETQYF. The CDR3 DNA is TGTGCCAGCAGCTTAGGAGGTACTCAAGAGACCCAGTACTTC. This chain uses TRBV11-3 with TRBJ2-5; no clear D gene. The CDR3 runs 14 residues. Germline V gene sequence: CDR1 SGHNT, CDR2 YENEEA. Deletions cut 1 base from V and 2 bases from J, with 8 bases between.

This clone showed up just a few times. V and J are TRBV5-6 and TRBJ1-1, with D hard to call. CDR1 and CDR2 (germline): SGHDT, YYEEEE. Trimming stripped 4 bases from V and 3 bases from J, with 13 bases between. This CDR3 is 14 amino acids long. The CDR3 DNA follows: TGTGCCAGCAGCGGCTTAGGTGGCGACACTGAAGCTTTCTTT. This codes for CASSGLGGDTEAFF.

Only a few counts were recorded for this clone. This sample also contains other DNA sequences that code for the same CDR3. The CDR3: CASSPSLAGNTGELFF. CDR3 DNA: TGTGCCAGCTCACCATCGCTCGCGGGGAACACCGGGGAGCTGTTTTTT. The genes are TRBV18 and TRBJ2-2, with TRBD2 as a possible D gene (5 bases). V was clipped by 2 bases and J by 1 base, with 11 bases between them. CDR1 and CDR2 (germline): KGHSH, LQKENI. This CDR3 contains 16 residues.

The rearrangement uses TRBV5-1 and TRBJ2-7, with 10 bases fitting TRBD1. The V gene end was trimmed by 0 bases and the J gene end by 3 bases; junction bases not matched to a gene: 3. CDR3 length: 15 residues. CDR1 SGHRS and CDR2 YFSETQ come from the germline V gene. CDR3 coding DNA: TGCGCCAGCAGCTTGGGGACAGGGGGAGACTACGAGCAGTACTTC. It is translated as CASSLGTGGDYEQYF.

CDR3 DNA sequence: TGTGCCAGCAGGCCCGGCGGACAGCCCACAGATACGCAGTATTTT. Its protein product is CASRPGGQPTDTQYF. This sequence joins TRBV6-5 and TRBJ2-3, with D possibly being TRBD1 (6 bases). V was trimmed by 6 bases and J by 2 bases, leaving 15 bases between them. CDR3 size: 15 residues. Germline V CDR1 and CDR2: MNHEY, SVGAGI.

The chain links TRBV27 to TRBJ1-6, with unresolved D. Looked up from germline, CDR1 is MNHEY and CDR2 is SMNVEV (reference sequence). Trimming removed 8 bases from V and 9 bases from J, with 17 bases in between. This CDR3 contains 14 residues. CDR3 in DNA: TGTGCCAGCGGCACCGGGATATCAGGTTCACCCCTCCACTTT. Protein sequence: CASGTGISGSPLHF.

Comment on this clone: At one end the junction does not follow the germline gene, possibly because of a read error. This chain uses TRBV2 with TRBJ2-1; the match to TRBD2 covers 10 bases. The CDR3 extends over 13 amino acids. The germline gives CDR1 SNHLY, CDR2 FYNNEI. The CDR3 reads CASREVAGGKQFF. The DNA for the CDR3 is TGTGCCAGCAGGGAAGTAGCGGGGGGTAAGCAGTTCTTC. Complete variable domain (other parts from reference TRBV2 and TRBJ2-1): EPEVTQTPSHQVTQMGQEVILRCVPISNHLYFYWYRQILGQKVEFLVSFYNNEISEKSEIFDDQFSVERPDGSNFTLKIRSTKLEDSAMYFCASREVAGGKQFFGPGTRLTVL.

Here the CDR3 reads CASSTRQAGTGELFF. The CDR3 bases are TGTGCCAGCAGCACCAGACAGGCTGGCACCGGGGAGCTGTTTTTT. The chain couples TRBV7-2 to TRBJ2-2; D perhaps matches TRBD1 (6 bases). V was trimmed by 5 bases and J by 4 bases, leaving 14 bases between them. This CDR3 is built from 15 residues. Germline V CDR1 and CDR2: SGHTA, FQGNSA.

Here the CDR3 DNA reads TGTGCCAGCAGGGCGGACAGGGTTGGCACCGGGGAGCTGTTTTTT. This encodes CASRADRVGTGELFF. The chain has TRBV27 and TRBJ2-2; 8 bases fit TRBD1. This CDR3 spans 15 amino acids. Trimming removed 6 bases from V and 4 bases from J; junction bases left unmatched: 7. Germline CDR1 is MNHEY and CDR2 is SMNVEV (reference sequence).

CDR3 nucleotide sequence: TGCGCCAGCAGCTTGGGGGGGTCACGCACCGGGGAGCTGTTTTTT. This translates into CASSLGGSRTGELFF. The rearrangement links TRBV5-1 to TRBJ2-2; TRBD1 or TRBD2 may be the D gene (5 bases each). Germline CDR1 SGHRS, CDR2 YFSETQ. Trimming shortened V by 0 bases and J by 4 bases, and 10 bases separated the two germline ends. This CDR3 has 15 residues.

V usage is TRBV10-3 and J usage is TRBJ2-2, with TRBD1 identical over 7 bases. The junction had 5 bases not matched to a gene; V was cut back by 9 bases and J by 1 base. The V gene's germline CDR1 is ENHRY and CDR2 SYGVKD. CDR3 length: 14 residues. Written as DNA, the CDR3 is TGTGCCATGGGTCGGACAGGGAACACCGGGGAGCTGTTTTTT. Encoded protein: CAMGRTGNTGELFF.

This clone appeared a single time. V is TRBV3-1 (or the pseudogene TRBV3-2) and J is TRBJ1-2, with 10 bases fitting TRBD1. There are 16 residues in the CDR3. The J segment lost 6 bases and the V segment lost 0 bases, leaving 7 bases of the junction unmatched. The V gene's germline CDR1 is LGHDT and CDR2 YNNKEL (reference sequence). In nucleotides, the CDR3 is TGTGCCAGCAGCCAAGATATCGGGACAGGGGTCCATGGCTACACCTTC. Amino acids: CASSQDIGTGVHGYTF.

J is TRBJ2-7 and V is TRBV5-3, with 9 bases lining up with TRBD2. TRBV5-3 is reported as an ORF; its role is uncertain. The CDR3 spans 16 residues. The trim removed 0 bases at V and 3 bases at J, leaving 7 bases unmatched. CDR3 DNA sequence: TGTGCCAGAAGCTTGGGACTAGCGGAAAATTTCTACGAGCAGTACTTC. Translated, it gives CARSLGLAENFYEQYF.

This clone was observed once. This chain links TRBV13 with TRBJ1-2; a possible D gene is TRBD1 (6 bases). The CDR3 totals 15 residues. Germline CDR1 is PRHDT and CDR2 is FYEKMQ (reference sequence). V was cut by 5 bases and J by 10 bases, with 23 bases left in between. The DNA for the CDR3 is TGTGCCAGCAGCATTAGGGGTCGGGGGGCTCCGGACTACACCTTC. This translates into CASSIRGRGAPDYTF. Complete variable domain (other parts from reference TRBV13 and TRBJ1-2): AAGVIQSPRHLIKEKRETATLKCYPIPRHDTVYWYQQGPGQDPQFLISFYEKMQSDKGSIPDRFSAQQFSDYHSELNMSSLELGDSALYFCASSIRGRGAPDYTFGSGTRLTVV.

This clone was picked up one time. This chain uses TRBV6-5 with TRBJ2-7; tentative D call: TRBD1 (5 bases). V lost 0 bases and J lost 3, with 9 bases in between. Per the germline V gene, CDR1 is MNHEY and CDR2 is SVGAGI. This CDR3 is built from 14 residues. This chain's CDR3 is CASSYSGHFYEQYF. As DNA, the CDR3 is TGTGCCAGCAGTTACTCTGGACACTTCTACGAGCAGTACTTC.

This chain uses TRBV4-1 with TRBJ1-1, with a possible D match to TRBD1 (6 bases). Germline values: CDR1 MGHRA, CDR2 YSYEKL. V was clipped by 6 bases and J by 2 bases, with 16 bases between them. The CDR3 is 15 amino acids. The DNA for the CDR3 is TGCGCCAGCAGGGTAACAGGCAGGGGAAACACTGAAGCTTTCTTT. It is translated as CASRVTGRGNTEAFF.

This chain uses TRBV6-2 or TRBV6-3 with TRBJ2-1; a weak D match, TRBD2 (5 bases). Trimming stripped 2 bases from V and 5 bases from J, with 13 bases between. This CDR3 spans 15 amino acids. CDR1 is MNHEY and CDR2 is SVGEGT in the germline V gene. CDR3 coding DNA: TGTGCCAGCAGTTACGTGAGACTACCAAACAATGAGCAGTTCTTC. Translating gives CASSYVRLPNNEQFF.